This record looks at one T cell receptor beta chain sequence and its context. Measured with immunoSEQ multiplex PCR; TCRdb has only the in-frame clones, and not every one. This sample yields tens of thousands of clones, of which approximately 92% are seen a single time; about 0.15% belongs to the top ten. The sample is drawn from a study of T cell changes during pregnancy in multiple sclerosis. Trimming stripped 0 bases from V and 8 bases from J, with 24 bases between. Germline-derived CDR1 and CDR2 are SGHTS and YDEGEE. The CDR3 sequence is 18 residues long. The chain is built from TRBV5-8 and TRBJ2-1, with a tentative D call TRBD1 (6 bases). This receptor was taken from a female donor in good health, enrolled as a control in a pregnancy study. The sample here was CD4+ T cells from peripheral blood mononuclear cells, taken after pregnancy. The chain's CDR3 is CASSLAVSPLVQGYEQFF. CDR3 nucleotide sequence: TGTGCCAGCAGCTTGGCCGTTTCACCTTTGGTCCAGGGGTATGAGCAGTTCTTC.